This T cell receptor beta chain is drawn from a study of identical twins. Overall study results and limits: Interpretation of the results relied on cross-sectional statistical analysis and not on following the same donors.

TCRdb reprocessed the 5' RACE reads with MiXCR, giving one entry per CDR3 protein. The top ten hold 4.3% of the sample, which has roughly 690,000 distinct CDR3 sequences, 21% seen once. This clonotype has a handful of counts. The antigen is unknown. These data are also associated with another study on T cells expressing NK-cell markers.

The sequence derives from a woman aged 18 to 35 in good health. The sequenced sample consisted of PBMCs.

Here the CDR3 DNA reads TGTGCCAGCAGCTCGCCGAGTAGCGGGGATTCGGGGACCCAGTACTTC. Protein sequence: CASSSPSSGDSGTQYF. This sequence joins TRBV5-4 and TRBJ2-5; the match to TRBD2 covers 8 bases. Trimming at V came to 3 bases and at J to 7 bases, leaving 14 bases not matched to a gene. The CDR3 sequence is 16 residues long. Germline CDR1 SGHNT, CDR2 YYREEE (reference sequence).